Here is one TCR beta chain with its context. Clones were read by immunoSEQ multiplex PCR, and TCRdb kept only the in-frame ones, dropping some. The sample lists roughly 290,000 clones, over 75% occurring once. The CDR3 runs to 15 residues. Germline CDR1 reads GTSNPN; CDR2 reads SVGIG (reference sequence). V lost 2 bases and J lost 0, with 13 bases in between. This sample is drawn from a study of blood T cell repertoires in COVID-19. Specimen: peripheral blood. The clonotype was recovered from a human donor with COVID-19, enrolled during active disease. The donor label of this sample is uncertain. The V gene is TRBV30, the J gene TRBJ1-2; perhaps TRBD1 as D (6 bases). The CDR3 region is CAWSLVRGSNYGYTF. The DNA for the CDR3 is TGTGCCTGGAGTCTAGTTAGGGGGTCTAACTATGGCTACACCTTC.